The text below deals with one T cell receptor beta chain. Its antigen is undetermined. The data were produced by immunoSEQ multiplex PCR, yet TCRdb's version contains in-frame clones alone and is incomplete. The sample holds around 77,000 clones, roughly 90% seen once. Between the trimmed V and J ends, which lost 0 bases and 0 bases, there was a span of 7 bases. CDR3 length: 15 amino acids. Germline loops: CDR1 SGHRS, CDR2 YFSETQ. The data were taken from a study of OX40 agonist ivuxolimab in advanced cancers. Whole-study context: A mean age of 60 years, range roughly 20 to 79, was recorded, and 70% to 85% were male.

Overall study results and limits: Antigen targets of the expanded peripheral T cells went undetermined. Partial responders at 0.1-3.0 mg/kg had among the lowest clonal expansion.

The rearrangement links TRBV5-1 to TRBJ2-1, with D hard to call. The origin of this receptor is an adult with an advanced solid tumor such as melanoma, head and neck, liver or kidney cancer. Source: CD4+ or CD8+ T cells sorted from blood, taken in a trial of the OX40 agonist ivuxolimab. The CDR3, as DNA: TGCGCCAGCAGCTTGGAACCGAACTCCTACAATGAGCAGTTCTTC. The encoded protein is CASSLEPNSYNEQFF.